This record concerns one T cell receptor (beta chain) sequence. Antigen unknown. The sample comes from a study of early T cells in non-severe SARS-CoV-2 infection. In the study overall: Sequencing used unsorted whole-blood bulk RNA, so chains lack pairing.

Study-level points and caveats: VDJdb matches were skewed toward anti-spike CD8 T cell responses.

Unique molecular identifiers were attached to individual cDNA molecules. TCRdb called the 5' RACE reads again in MiXCR, with one record for every CDR3 protein. The data show tens of thousands of distinct CDR3 sequences, around an eighth seen once. The TCR was taken from an adult who was a healthcare worker with PCR-confirmed SARS-CoV-2 infection or an uninfected control (not recorded which). Sequences were obtained from whole blood.

Written as DNA, the CDR3 is TGTGCCAGCAGCCTTGATCCCGCCACATATAGCGAGCAGTACTTC. It specifies CASSLDPATYSEQYF. V and J are TRBV5-5 and TRBJ2-7; no firm D call. CDR1 SGHKS and CDR2 YYEKEE come from the germline V gene (reference sequence). This CDR3 has 15 residues. Trimming stripped 4 bases from V and 6 bases from J, with 20 bases between.